This record looks at one TCR beta chain sequence and its context. What it binds is unknown. This sample is drawn from a study of T cells in Graves' hyperthyroidism and ophthalmopathy. For the study at large: The initial diagnosis was the point when peripheral blood was collected, ahead of any treatment.

Study-wide points: Ophthalmopathy, which appeared later, was predicted by the model a median approximately 6 months before onset.

This CDR3 has 14 amino acids. The germline CDR1 and CDR2 sequences are MNHEY and SVGAGI. The V end lost 4 bases, the J end lost 2 bases, and 9 bases lay between the germline ends. What was amplified from RNA transcripts were TCR beta CDR3 regions. The TCR CDR3 was amplified in a first-round RT-PCR using the HTBI primer set. TCRdb independently ran MiXCR on the multiplex PCR reads; one entry per CDR3 protein. The top ten hold approximately 35% of the sample, which has 200,000 to 300,000 distinct CDR3 sequences, approximately 23% seen once. Ophthalmopathy cases scored 3 or more on the Clinical Activity Score and 4 or more on NOSPECS grade, with duration below 3 months. The PBMCs had their origin in less than 13 ml of fresh peripheral blood.

The source of this sequence is a woman aged 40 to 49 with Graves' ophthalmopathy. Specimen: blood. This chain connects TRBV6-5 to TRBJ1-3; weak D call: TRBD1 (6 bases). The CDR3 DNA reads as TGTGCCAGCAGTTTCCGGGACACTGGAAACACCATATATTTT. Protein product: CASSFRDTGNTIYF.